A selection of T cell receptor beta chains follows, all from one sample in a study of shared clonotypes between healthy human individuals. Data came from immunoSEQ multiplex PCR; TCRdb stores just in-frame clones and leaves some out. The sample comprises 2 million to 2.5 million clones, roughly 93% of which are singletons, and roughly 0.36% rests with the top ten. The specimen was naive CD4+ T cells from PBMCs. The receptors shown here come from a man younger than 35 in good health. Some clones in this sample may be carry-over from other donors' samples. CDR3s include the opening cysteine and the closing phenylalanine or tryptophan. The D gene is left open where the match is weak. The size field is filled for only some rows; it gives once, few, many or a size class.

D gene: TRBD1
J gene: TRBJ1-1
V gene: TRBV5-1
clone size: few
CDR3 protein: CASSLIQGANTEAFF
CDR3 DNA: TGCGCCAGCAGCTTGATCCAGGGGGCGAACACTGAAGCTTTCTTT

D gene: TRBD2
J gene: TRBJ2-3
V gene: TRBV7-9
clone size: .
CDR3 protein: CASSTGTSGSVDTQYF
CDR3 DNA: TGTGCCAGCAGCACCGGGACTAGCGGGAGTGTGGATACGCAGTATTTT

D gene: .
J gene: TRBJ1-1
V gene: TRBV5-4
clone size: .
CDR3 protein: CASSASGQQFGNTEAFF
CDR3 DNA: TGTGCCAGCAGCGCCTCTGGCCAACAGTTTGGGAACACTGAAGCTTTCTTT

D gene: .
J gene: TRBJ2-7
V gene: TRBV19
clone size: few
CDR3 protein: CASNRGQSSYEQYF
CDR3 DNA: TGTGCCAGTAACAGAGGACAGAGCTCCTACGAGCAGTACTTC

D gene: TRBD1
J gene: TRBJ2-2
V gene: TRBV9
clone size: .
CDR3 protein: CASSVDGTGATGELFF
CDR3 DNA: TGTGCCAGCAGCGTAGACGGGACAGGGGCCACCGGGGAGCTGTTTTTT

D gene: .
J gene: TRBJ1-4
V gene: TRBV7-9
clone size: .
CDR3 protein: CASSSLQTGPEKLFF
CDR3 DNA: TGTGCCAGCAGCTCTTTACAGACAGGTCCTGAAAAACTGTTTTTT

D gene: TRBD2
J gene: TRBJ2-7
V gene: TRBV6-6
clone size: .
CDR3 protein: CASSFSGNTYEQYF
CDR3 DNA: TGTGCCAGCAGTTTTAGCGGGAACACCTACGAGCAGTACTTC

D gene: .
J gene: TRBJ2-7
V gene: TRBV23-1
clone size: .
CDR3 protein: CASSQSGGNIYEQYF
CDR3 DNA: TGCGCCAGCAGTCAATCGGGCGGGAACATCTACGAGCAGTACTTC

D gene: .
J gene: TRBJ2-7
V gene: TRBV19
clone size: .
CDR3 protein: CASSIDRSAYYEQYF
CDR3 DNA: TGTGCCAGTAGTATAGATAGGTCGGCATACTACGAGCAGTACTTC

D gene: .
J gene: TRBJ1-2
V gene: TRBV19
clone size: .
CDR3 protein: CASSIGFGIQNYGYTF
CDR3 DNA: TGTGCCAGTAGTATAGGGTTCGGCATCCAGAACTATGGCTACACCTTC

D gene: .
J gene: TRBJ2-3
V gene: TRBV7-3
clone size: .
CDR3 protein: CASSGIPSTDTQYF
CDR3 DNA: TGTGCCAGCAGCGGAATACCTAGCACAGATACGCAGTATTTT

D gene: TRBD1
J gene: TRBJ2-5
V gene: TRBV7-3
clone size: once
CDR3 protein: CASSLIGQGETQYF
CDR3 DNA: TGTGCCAGCAGCTTAATCGGACAGGGAGAGACCCAGTACTTC

D gene: .
J gene: TRBJ1-2
V gene: TRBV7-3
clone size: .
CDR3 protein: CASSLRAGIYGYTF
CDR3 DNA: TGTGCCAGCAGCTTAAGGGCAGGGATCTATGGCTACACCTTC

D gene: .
J gene: TRBJ2-2
V gene: TRBV6-1
clone size: .
CDR3 protein: CASGSATGELFF
CDR3 DNA: TGTGCCAGCGGGTCCGCCACCGGGGAGCTGTTTTTT

D gene: .
J gene: TRBJ1-1
V gene: TRBV5-4
clone size: .
CDR3 protein: CASNPSTGRNTEAFF
CDR3 DNA: TGTGCCAGCAATCCCTCGACAGGTCGGAACACTGAAGCTTTCTTT

D gene: TRBD1
J gene: TRBJ1-4
V gene: TRBV28
clone size: .
CDR3 protein: CASSTRTGVREKLFF
CDR3 DNA: TGTGCCAGCAGTACTCGGACAGGGGTTAGAGAAAAACTGTTTTTT

D gene: TRBD1
J gene: TRBJ2-4
V gene: TRBV28
clone size: once
CDR3 protein: CASVRTGANIQYF
CDR3 DNA: TGTGCCAGCGTAAGGACAGGGGCAAACATTCAGTACTTC

D gene: TRBD2
J gene: TRBJ2-4
V gene: TRBV27
clone size: .
CDR3 protein: CASSLVLAGGNIQYF
CDR3 DNA: TGTGCCAGCAGTTTAGTTCTAGCGGGGGGAAACATTCAGTACTTC

D gene: .
J gene: TRBJ2-5
V gene: TRBV2
clone size: .
CDR3 protein: CASSAETGGTQYF
CDR3 DNA: TGTGCCAGCAGCGCAGAGACCGGGGGGACCCAGTACTTC

D gene: .
J gene: TRBJ2-7
V gene: TRBV7-9
clone size: once
CDR3 protein: CASSTVDRRSHEQYF
CDR3 DNA: TGTGCCAGCAGCACCGTTGACCGGAGGTCCCACGAGCAGTACTTC

D gene: TRBD2
J gene: TRBJ2-7
V gene: TRBV6-1
clone size: .
CDR3 protein: CASSDPSGGTYEQYF
CDR3 DNA: TGTGCCAGCAGTGACCCTAGCGGGGGGACCTACGAGCAGTACTTC

D gene: TRBD2
J gene: TRBJ2-3
V gene: TRBV5-1
clone size: .
CDR3 protein: CASSYGLAGATDTQYF
CDR3 DNA: TGCGCCAGCAGCTACGGACTAGCGGGAGCCACAGATACGCAGTATTTT

D gene: TRBD2
J gene: TRBJ2-5
V gene: TRBV18
clone size: .
CDR3 protein: CASSLTNKREGREGQETQYF
CDR3 DNA: TGTGCCAGCTCCCTCACGAACAAGCGGGAGGGCCGGGAAGGACAAGAGACCCAGTACTTC

D gene: .
J gene: TRBJ1-2
V gene: TRBV11-3
clone size: .
CDR3 protein: CASSLQGTGGANYGYTF
CDR3 DNA: TGTGCCAGCAGCTTGCAGGGGACTGGCGGTGCTAACTATGGCTACACCTTC

D gene: TRBD1
J gene: TRBJ2-1
V gene: TRBV9
clone size: .
CDR3 protein: CASSPGGRGNEQFF
CDR3 DNA: TGTGCCAGCAGCCCAGGGGGCAGGGGCAATGAGCAGTTCTTC

D gene: .
J gene: TRBJ2-1
V gene: TRBV10-1
clone size: once
CDR3 protein: CASSEGLHHNEQFF
CDR3 DNA: TGCGCCAGCAGTGAAGGCTTGCACCACAATGAGCAGTTCTTC

D gene: .
J gene: TRBJ1-3
V gene: TRBV11-2
clone size: .
CDR3 protein: CASSSKSEGNTIYF
CDR3 DNA: TGTGCCAGCAGCTCGAAGTCAGAAGGAAACACCATATATTTT

D gene: .
J gene: TRBJ1-2
V gene: TRBV7-2
clone size: .
CDR3 protein: CASSPRGGYGYTF
CDR3 DNA: TGTGCCAGCAGCCCCCGGGGGGGGTATGGCTACACCTTC

D gene: .
J gene: TRBJ2-4
V gene: TRBV6-1
clone size: .
CDR3 protein: CASRAEPRGIQYF
CDR3 DNA: TGTGCCAGCAGGGCGGAACCCCGAGGCATTCAGTACTTC

D gene: .
J gene: TRBJ2-5
V gene: TRBV28
clone size: .
CDR3 protein: CASMAHETQYF
CDR3 DNA: TGTGCCAGCATGGCCCACGAGACCCAGTACTTC

D gene: .
J gene: TRBJ1-2
V gene: TRBV5-1
clone size: .
CDR3 protein: CASRSRTEDGYTF
CDR3 DNA: TGCGCCAGCAGGTCGAGGACAGAGGATGGCTACACCTTC

D gene: TRBD2
J gene: TRBJ2-1
V gene: TRBV4-3
clone size: .
CDR3 protein: CASSQQVSGTYNEQFF
CDR3 DNA: TGCGCCAGCAGCCAACAGGTTAGCGGGACCTACAATGAGCAGTTCTTC

D gene: .
J gene: TRBJ2-7
V gene: TRBV10-3
clone size: .
CDR3 protein: CAISEGDGEQYF
CDR3 DNA: TGTGCCATCAGTGAGGGGGACGGCGAGCAGTACTTC

D gene: .
J gene: TRBJ1-2
V gene: TRBV7-9
clone size: .
CDR3 protein: CASSLGYQQGLGYTF
CDR3 DNA: TGTGCCAGCAGCTTGGGTTATCAGCAGGGCCTCGGCTACACCTTC

D gene: .
J gene: TRBJ2-1
V gene: TRBV29-1
clone size: .
CDR3 protein: CSVVSRWGLGWQFF
CDR3 DNA: TGCAGCGTTGTCTCGAGGTGGGGGCTTGGGTGGCAGTTCTTC

D gene: TRBD2
J gene: TRBJ2-2
V gene: TRBV7-3
clone size: .
CDR3 protein: CASSLSLAGAGELFF
CDR3 DNA: TGTGCCAGCAGCCTCTCACTAGCGGGAGCCGGGGAGCTGTTTTTT

D gene: TRBD2
J gene: TRBJ2-5
V gene: TRBV2
clone size: .
CDR3 protein: CASRELAGKETQYF
CDR3 DNA: TGTGCCAGCAGAGAACTAGCGGGTAAAGAGACCCAGTACTTC

D gene: .
J gene: TRBJ1-1
V gene: TRBV5-1
clone size: few
CDR3 protein: CASARWGVENTEAFF
CDR3 DNA: TGCGCCAGCGCCCGGTGGGGCGTAGAGAACACTGAAGCTTTCTTT

D gene: .
J gene: TRBJ1-6
V gene: TRBV11-2
clone size: .
CDR3 protein: CASSPEGISPLHF
CDR3 DNA: TGTGCCAGCAGCCCCGAGGGGATTTCACCCCTCCACTTT

D gene: .
J gene: TRBJ2-5
V gene: TRBV4-2
clone size: .
CDR3 protein: CASSQEVGRRETQYF
CDR3 DNA: TGTGCCAGCAGCCAAGAGGTCGGCCGGCGAGAGACCCAGTACTTC

D gene: .
J gene: TRBJ2-2
V gene: TRBV25-1
clone size: .
CDR3 protein: CASGGMGTGELFF
CDR3 DNA: TGTGCCAGCGGCGGAATGGGGACCGGGGAGCTGTTTTTT

D gene: .
J gene: TRBJ1-4
V gene: TRBV6-6
clone size: .
CDR3 protein: CASSYSNEKLFF
CDR3 DNA: TGTGCCAGCAGTTACTCGAATGAAAAACTGTTTTTT

D gene: TRBD2
J gene: TRBJ2-2
V gene: TRBV2
clone size: .
CDR3 protein: CASSETGTRAAQNTGELFF
CDR3 DNA: TGTGCCAGCAGTGAGACCGGGACTAGGGCCGCGCAGAACACCGGGGAGCTGTTTTTT

D gene: TRBD1
J gene: TRBJ1-1
V gene: TRBV19
clone size: few
CDR3 protein: CASSMRQGGTEAFF
CDR3 DNA: TGTGCCAGTAGTATGAGACAGGGTGGGACTGAAGCTTTCTTT

D gene: .
J gene: TRBJ2-1
V gene: TRBV9
clone size: .
CDR3 protein: CASSVGQGNNEQFF
CDR3 DNA: TGTGCCAGCAGCGTAGGGCAGGGCAACAATGAGCAGTTCTTC

D gene: .
J gene: TRBJ2-7
V gene: TRBV2
clone size: .
CDR3 protein: CASSTYKDRSYEQYF
CDR3 DNA: TGTGCCAGCAGTACCTATAAGGACAGATCCTACGAGCAGTACTTC

D gene: .
J gene: TRBJ1-3
V gene: TRBV6-5
clone size: .
CDR3 protein: CASSYATSGGNTIYF
CDR3 DNA: TGTGCCAGCAGTTACGCGACCAGTGGTGGAAACACCATATATTTT

D gene: TRBD2
J gene: TRBJ2-7
V gene: TRBV7-9
clone size: .
CDR3 protein: CASSPGLASSYEQYF
CDR3 DNA: TGTGCCAGCAGCCCCGGACTAGCTTCCTCCTACGAGCAGTACTTC

D gene: .
J gene: TRBJ2-7
V gene: TRBV7-9
clone size: .
CDR3 protein: CASSSLRTGRPAYEQYF
CDR3 DNA: TGTGCCAGCAGCTCACTGCGGACGGGACGGCCCGCCTACGAGCAGTACTTC

D gene: TRBD1
J gene: TRBJ2-5
V gene: TRBV28
clone size: few
CDR3 protein: CASIQGAGGETQYF
CDR3 DNA: TGTGCCAGCATCCAGGGGGCTGGGGGAGAGACCCAGTACTTC

D gene: .
J gene: TRBJ2-2
V gene: TRBV20-1
clone size: .
CDR3 protein: CSAPFTGELFF
CDR3 DNA: TGCAGTGCTCCCTTCACCGGGGAGCTGTTTTTT

D gene: TRBD2
J gene: TRBJ2-5
V gene: TRBV28
clone size: .
CDR3 protein: CASSLGLAGFQETQYF
CDR3 DNA: TGTGCCAGCAGTTTGGGCCTAGCGGGTTTCCAAGAGACCCAGTACTTC

D gene: .
J gene: TRBJ1-5
V gene: TRBV6-1
clone size: .
CDR3 protein: CASLGSNQPQHF
CDR3 DNA: TGTGCCAGCCTGGGTAGCAATCAGCCCCAGCATTTT

D gene: TRBD2
J gene: TRBJ2-7
V gene: TRBV2
clone size: .
CDR3 protein: CATRAGGYEQYF
CDR3 DNA: TGTGCCACCCGAGCGGGAGGATACGAGCAGTACTTC

D gene: .
J gene: TRBJ2-1
V gene: TRBV19
clone size: .
CDR3 protein: CASSIISMYSYNEQFF
CDR3 DNA: TGTGCCAGTAGTATCATCAGTATGTACTCCTACAATGAGCAGTTCTTC